Below are 15 T cell receptor beta chains sequenced from a single sample in a study of response to subunit inactivated influenza vaccine (dated by TCRdb to between 2018 and 2020). Library preparation employed RT-PCR. Instrument used: Illumina HiSeq 2500. The public reads were run again by TCRdb, first through fastp at Q25 and then through MiXCR, and only productive beta chains were kept. Rows merge per CDR3 protein into single entries with the most common DNA and genes. The sample data list around 490,000 distinct CDR3 sequences, and about 7.6% of these were observed just once. Jointly, the top ten make up about an eighth of the sample. The sequences come from PBMCs from blood, collected roughly 24 months after vaccination. The receptors here all came from a man aged 45-69 years who received an inactivated influenza vaccine. Donor details come from another sample of the same person, matched by shared clones.

The J gene is TRBJ2-7, the V gene TRBV9; 10 positions match TRBD2. CDR1 and CDR2 (germline): SGDLS, YYNGEE. The junction had 8 bases not matched to a gene; V was cut back by 0 bases and J by 5 bases. This CDR3 spans 16 amino acids. DNA of the CDR3: TGTGCCAGCAGCGTAGGGCTAGCGGGAGATGCGGACGAGCAGTACTTC. It encodes CASSVGLAGDADEQYF.

The chain uses TRBV25-1 and TRBJ2-3, with TRBD1 matching 7 bases. CDR3 length: 16 amino acids. Germline CDR1 MGHDK, CDR2 SYGVNS. J gave up 1 base and V 5 bases, and 9 bases lay outside the gene matches. CDR3 in amino acids: CASSLPQGIGTDTQYF. The CDR3 bases are TGTGCCAGCAGTCTCCCACAGGGGATTGGCACAGATACGCAGTATTTT.

The chain joins TRBV12-3 or TRBV12-4 to TRBJ1-2; possibly TRBD1 for D (5 bases). Deletions cut 1 base from V and 6 bases from J, with 12 bases between. CDR3 length: 14 amino acids. The CDR3 spells CASSLGEGKNGYTF. The CDR3, as DNA: TGTGCCAGCAGTTTAGGAGAGGGGAAGAATGGCTACACCTTC.

This clonotype was counted a few times. V usage is TRBV14 and J usage is TRBJ2-1, with D tentatively TRBD2 (5 bases). V lost 4 bases and J lost 1, with 17 bases in between. The germline V gene encodes CDR1 SGHDN and CDR2 FVKESK. The CDR3 runs to 17 residues. As DNA, the CDR3 is TGTGCCAGCAGCCCCTACGGCTCCAGCGGTTCCTACAATGAGCAGTTCTTC. It codes for CASSPYGSSGSYNEQFF.

This clonotype was seen a few times. The chain links TRBV27 to TRBJ2-1; no definite D call. Per the germline V gene, CDR1 is MNHEY and CDR2 is SMNVEV (reference sequence). CDR3 size: 14 residues. Trimming took off 5 bases at V and 4 bases at J, with 12 bases between the two ends. CDR3 in amino acids: CASSITGPYNEQFF. The CDR3 bases are TGTGCCAGCAGTATTACCGGACCTTACAATGAGCAGTTCTTC.

About this clonotype itself: Given a much more abundant clone one base away, this may be a read error. The chain uses TRBV11-3 and TRBJ2-3, with D uncertain. Trimming removed 6 bases at V and 0 bases at J, with 7 bases between. The CDR3 runs to 13 residues. The germline gives CDR1 SGHNT, CDR2 YENEEA. The CDR3 loop reads CASSGVSTDTQYF. The CDR3 DNA is TGTGCCAGCAGTGGGGTTAGCACAGATACGCAGTATTTT.

Only a few counts were recorded for this clonotype. The V call is TRBV5-4, the J call TRBJ2-7; D may correspond to TRBD1 or TRBD2 (5 bases each). The germline V gene has CDR1 SGHNT and CDR2 YYREEE (reference sequence). The V and J ends lost 0 bases and 4 bases respectively, with 14 bases between them. The CDR3 has 15 residues. The CDR3 sequence: CASSLESGGGYEQYF. DNA for the CDR3: TGTGCCAGCAGCTTGGAGTCAGGTGGGGGATACGAGCAGTACTTC.

Ten or more counts support this clonotype. This chain joins TRBV7-2 and TRBJ2-7; TRBD2 agrees at 11 bases. J lost 3 bases, V lost 1 base, and 5 bases had no gene match. From germline, CDR1 is SGHTA and CDR2 FQGNSA. The CDR3 has 16 amino acids. CDR3 in DNA: TGTGCCAGCAGCTTAGTTGGGACTAGCGGTGACTACGAGCAGTACTTC. Its translation: CASSLVGTSGDYEQYF. Drawing the rest from reference TRBV7-2 and TRBJ2-7, the complete variable domain is GAGVSQSPSNKVTEKGKDVELRCDPISGHTALYWYRQSLGQGLEFLIYFQGNSAPDKSGLPSDRFSAERTGGSVSTLTIQRTQQEDSAVYLCASSLVGTSGDYEQYFGPGTRLTVT.

This clonotype was seen a few times. V and J are TRBV24-1 and TRBJ2-4; TRBD1 aligns across 8 bases. The CDR3 sequence is 16 residues long. V was clipped by 4 bases and J by 0 bases; unmatched bases: 4. From germline, CDR1 is KGHDR and CDR2 SFDVKD. The DNA of the CDR3 is TGTGCCACCAGTGACCCCGGGACAGGAGCCAAAAACATTCAGTACTTC. This translates into CATSDPGTGAKNIQYF.

Ten or more counts support this clonotype. The chain employs TRBV7-3 and TRBJ2-5, with 9 bases identical to TRBD2. Germline values: CDR1 SGHTA, CDR2 FQGTGA. Trimming took 4 bases from V and 2 from J; bases not matched to a gene: 5. This CDR3 has 15 residues. The CDR3 nucleotides read TGTGCCAGCAGCTCCGGGACTAGCAAGCAAGAGACCCAGTACTTC. Its translation is CASSSGTSKQETQYF.

This clonotype was seen more than once but under ten times. The genes are TRBV29-1 and TRBJ1-1; 12 bases fit TRBD1. The CDR3 runs 16 residues. Germline CDR1 reads SQVTM; CDR2 reads ANQGSEA. Trimming took 3 bases from V and 3 from J; bases not matched to a gene: 8. CDR3 residues: CSVELGTGGDDTEAFF. CDR3 bases: TGCAGCGTTGAGTTGGGGACAGGGGGCGATGACACTGAAGCTTTCTTT.

This clonotype turned up a few times. This chain uses TRBV12-3 or TRBV12-4 with TRBJ2-5; weak D call: TRBD2 (6 bases). V was pared by 7 bases and J by 3 bases, with 12 bases between. The length of the CDR3 is 13 residues. In DNA form, the CDR3 reads TGTGCCAGCACCCCAGGCGGGAAAGAGACCCAGTACTTC. Its translation is CASTPGGKETQYF.

The table lists this clonotype with many counts. V and J are TRBV29-1 and TRBJ1-5, with TRBD1 identical over 7 bases. The CDR3 sequence is 13 residues long. V was clipped by 4 bases and J by 7 bases; unmatched bases: 7. The germline V gene encodes CDR1 SQVTM and CDR2 ANQGSEA. The CDR3 reads CSVGFGGGQPQHF. The CDR3 DNA reads TGCAGCGTTGGTTTCGGAGGGGGCCAGCCCCAGCATTTT.

The V gene is TRBV29-1, the J gene TRBJ2-1; 9 bases agree with TRBD2. V gave up 3 bases and J gave up 9 bases; unmatched junction bases: 0. The CDR3 is 11 amino acids. Germline V lookup: CDR1 SQVTM, CDR2 ANQGSEA. CDR3 sequence (DNA): TGCAGCGTTGATAGCGGGGGTGAGCAGTTCTTC. It encodes CSVDSGGEQFF.

In this sample, this clonotype turned up many times. V gene TRBV7-3 combines with J gene TRBJ1-1; weak D call: TRBD1 (6 bases). The CDR3 length is 14 residues. Germline assignment: CDR1 SGHTA and CDR2 FQGTGA. V lost 5 bases and J lost 1, with 11 bases in between. DNA for the CDR3: TGTGCCAGCAGCAAACAGGGTGGGAACACTGAAGCTTTCTTT. Its translation is CASSKQGGNTEAFF.